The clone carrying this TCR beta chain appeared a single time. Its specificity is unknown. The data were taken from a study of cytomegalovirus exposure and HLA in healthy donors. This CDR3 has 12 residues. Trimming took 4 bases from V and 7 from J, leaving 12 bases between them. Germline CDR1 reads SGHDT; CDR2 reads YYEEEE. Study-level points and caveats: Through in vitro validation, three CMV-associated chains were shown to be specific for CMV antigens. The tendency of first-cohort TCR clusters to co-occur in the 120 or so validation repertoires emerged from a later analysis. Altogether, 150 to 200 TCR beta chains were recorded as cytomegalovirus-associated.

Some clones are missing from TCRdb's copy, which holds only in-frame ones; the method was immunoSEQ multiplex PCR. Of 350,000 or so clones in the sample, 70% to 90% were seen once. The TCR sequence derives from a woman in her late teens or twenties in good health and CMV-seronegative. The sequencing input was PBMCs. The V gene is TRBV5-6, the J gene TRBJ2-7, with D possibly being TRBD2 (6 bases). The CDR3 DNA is TGTGCCAGCAGCCCAATTGGGGGGGAGCAGTACTTC. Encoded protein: CASSPIGGEQYF. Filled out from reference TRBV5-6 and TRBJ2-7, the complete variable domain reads DAGVTQSPTHLIKTRGQQVTLRCSPKSGHDTVSWYQQALGQGPQFIFQYYEEEERQRGNFPDRFSGHQFPNYSSELNVNALLLGDSALYLCASSPIGGEQYFGPGTRLTVT.